Presented here are 17 T cell receptor beta chains from one specimen sequenced in a study of blood T cell repertoires in COVID-19. Sequencing used immunoSEQ multiplex PCR; TCRdb keeps in-frame clones, though not all of them. The data show some 200,000 clones, about nine tenths seen once. Sequencing used peripheral blood. These receptors all stem from a man between 65 and 79 years old with acute or convalescent COVID-19.

This clone has a single count. V usage is TRBV5-8 and J usage is TRBJ2-1; no definite D call. This CDR3 has 15 residues. Germline values: CDR1 SGHTS, CDR2 YDEGEE. V shed 3 bases and J shed 6 bases, with 16 bases lying between them. The CDR3 spells CASSYPSLHPNEQFF. The DNA of the CDR3 is TGTGCCAGCAGCTATCCGAGCCTCCACCCCAATGAGCAGTTCTTC.

V is TRBV19 and J is TRBJ1-2, with D unclear. V was pared by 5 bases and J by 8 bases, with 18 bases between. CDR1 is LNHDA and CDR2 is SQIVND in the germline V gene (reference sequence). The CDR3 runs 14 residues. The CDR3 sequence is CASSPSGAPTGYTF. For the CDR3, the DNA is TGTGCCAGTAGTCCCTCGGGAGCCCCTACAGGCTACACCTTC.

The chain is built from TRBV5-5 and TRBJ2-5; a weak D match, TRBD2 (7 bases). In germline, CDR1 is SGHKS, CDR2 YYEKEE (reference sequence). There are 14 residues in the CDR3. V dropped 5 bases and J dropped 5 bases, with 16 bases sitting between them. This CDR3 is CASSWDIGRETQYF. CDR3 DNA: TGTGCCAGCAGTTGGGACATCGGGAGGGAGACCCAGTACTTC.

This chain connects TRBV19 to TRBJ1-5, with TRBD1 identical over 7 bases. Looked up from germline, CDR1 is LNHDA and CDR2 is SQIVND (reference sequence). The CDR3 is 15 amino acids. The V gene end was trimmed by 3 bases and the J gene end by 3 bases; junction bases not matched to a gene: 5. CDR3 in amino acids: CASSIRTGYNQPQHF. The CDR3 DNA is TGTGCCAGTAGTATCAGGACAGGTTACAATCAGCCCCAGCATTTT.

The chain employs TRBV29-1 and TRBJ2-1; D not certain. The germline V gene has CDR1 SQVTM and CDR2 ANQGSEA. V was cut by 3 bases and J by 4 bases, with 7 bases left in between. CDR3 length: 12 residues. The CDR3 loop reads CSVERIYNEQFF. The DNA of the CDR3 is TGCAGCGTTGAGCGGATTTACAATGAGCAGTTCTTC.

This chain uses TRBV27 with TRBJ2-7; 13 positions agree with TRBD2. Trimming removed 0 bases from V and 2 bases from J; junction bases left unmatched: 7. Germline V CDR1 and CDR2: MNHEY, SMNVEV (reference sequence). The length of the CDR3 is 18 residues. CDR3 protein: CASSLSMGTSGIPYEQYF. The CDR3 region has the DNA TGTGCCAGCAGTTTATCGATGGGGACTAGCGGGATTCCCTACGAGCAGTACTTC.

This chain connects TRBV10-3 to TRBJ2-1; 9 positions agree with TRBD2. This CDR3 comprises 13 residues. The trim removed 6 bases at V and 7 bases at J, leaving 4 bases unmatched. Germline V gene lookup returns CDR1 ENHRY and CDR2 SYGVKD. CDR3 sequence reads: CAIRETSGNEQFF. The CDR3 DNA reads TGTGCCATCAGAGAGACTAGCGGAAATGAGCAGTTCTTC.

The J gene is TRBJ1-1, the V gene TRBV2; D ambiguous. Germline lookup yields CDR1 SNHLY and CDR2 FYNNEI. V shed 0 bases and J shed 1 base, with 9 bases lying between them. CDR3 length: 15 residues. CDR3 bases: TGTGCCAGCAGTGAAGCCTCTCACGGGAACACTGAAGCTTTCTTT. The encoded protein is CASSEASHGNTEAFF.

J is TRBJ2-1 and V is TRBV21-1; the DNA was not compared with TRBD2, the D call given in the table. TRBV21-1 is a documented pseudogene. The CDR3 extends over 17 amino acids. CDR3: CASSPLPGTREGDEQFF. CDR3 DNA: TGTGCCAGCAGCCCCCTCCCGGGGACTAGGGAAGGGGATGAGCAGTTCTTC.

The V gene is TRBV15, the J gene TRBJ1-5, with D possibly being TRBD1 (5 bases). V was pared by 6 bases and J by 2 bases, with 8 bases between. The length of the CDR3 is 13 residues. Germline V lookup: CDR1 LNHNV, CDR2 YYDKDF (reference sequence). The CDR3 DNA reads as TGTGCCACCAGTAGGGGCGGCAATCAGCCCCAGCATTTT. Translation: CATSRGGNQPQHF.

This chain uses TRBV19 with TRBJ1-1; possibly TRBD1 for D (6 bases). In germline, CDR1 is LNHDA, CDR2 SQIVND (reference sequence). This CDR3 region has 13 residues. V was trimmed by 5 bases and J by 6 bases, leaving 13 bases between them. This CDR3 reads CASSPTRGPEAFF. The CDR3 bases are TGTGCCAGTAGTCCCACCAGGGGCCCTGAAGCTTTCTTT.

This rearrangement joins TRBV15 to TRBJ2-1; possibly TRBD1 for D (6 bases). The V gene's germline CDR1 is LNHNV and CDR2 YYDKDF (reference sequence). The length of the CDR3 is 12 residues. With 0 bases removed from V and 10 bases from J, the gap between germline ends came to 7 bases. The CDR3 sequence is CATSRDRGEQFF. In nucleotides, the CDR3 is TGTGCCACCAGCAGAGATAGGGGGGAGCAGTTCTTC. The whole variable domain, remainder taken from reference TRBV15 and TRBJ2-1, is DAMVIQNPRYQVTQFGKPVTLSCSQTLNHNVMYWYQQKSSQAPKLLFHYYDKDFNNEADTPDNFQSRRPNTSFCFLDIRSPGLGDTAMYLCATSRDRGEQFFGPGTRLTVL.

V and J are TRBV28 and TRBJ1-6, with a weak D call TRBD1 (5 bases). CDR1 is MDHEN, CDR2 SYDVKM, per germline. V was shortened by 5 bases and J by 9 bases, with 20 bases between the two germline ends. The CDR3 runs to 16 residues. The CDR3 here is CASSTGRHGAISPLHF. The DNA for the CDR3 is TGTGCCAGCAGTACCGGGAGACACGGGGCCATTTCACCCCTCCACTTT.

J is TRBJ2-2 and V is TRBV5-1, with 7 bases fitting TRBD1. The V and J ends lost 5 bases and 4 bases, in that order; junction bases with no gene match: 8. This CDR3 has 15 amino acids. Germline values: CDR1 SGHRS, CDR2 YFSETQ. CDR3 loop: CASRRPGQTTGELFF. CDR3 nucleotide sequence: TGCGCCAGCAGACGCCCGGGACAGACCACCGGGGAGCTGTTTTTT.

The V and J genes are TRBV24-1 and TRBJ2-3; possible D gene TRBD2, 6 bases. CDR1 is KGHDR, CDR2 SFDVKD, per germline. V lost 3 bases, J lost 8 bases, and 11 bases lay in between. The CDR3 sequence is 13 residues long. Here the CDR3 reads CATSDPLGGTQYF. In nucleotides, the CDR3 is TGTGCCACCAGTGATCCCCTGGGGGGTACGCAGTATTTT.

This sequence joins TRBV5-1 and TRBJ1-2, with D possibly being TRBD1 (6 bases). The CDR3 contains 13 residues. The germline V and J ends were trimmed by 2 bases and 6 bases, with 11 bases remaining between them. Germline loops: CDR1 SGHRS, CDR2 YFSETQ. The CDR3: CASSLTGRDGYTF. The CDR3 DNA is TGCGCCAGCAGCTTAACAGGGAGGGATGGCTACACCTTC.

This clone was observed a handful of times. This chain links TRBV7-9 with TRBJ1-6; D not certain. The germline V and J ends were trimmed by 4 bases and 6 bases, with 10 bases remaining between them. Germline CDR1 reads SEHNR; CDR2 reads FQNEAQ (reference sequence). The CDR3 has 14 amino acids. This CDR3 reads CASSSAGSNSPLHF. The CDR3 DNA follows: TGTGCCAGCAGCTCGGCAGGATCTAATTCACCCCTCCACTTT.